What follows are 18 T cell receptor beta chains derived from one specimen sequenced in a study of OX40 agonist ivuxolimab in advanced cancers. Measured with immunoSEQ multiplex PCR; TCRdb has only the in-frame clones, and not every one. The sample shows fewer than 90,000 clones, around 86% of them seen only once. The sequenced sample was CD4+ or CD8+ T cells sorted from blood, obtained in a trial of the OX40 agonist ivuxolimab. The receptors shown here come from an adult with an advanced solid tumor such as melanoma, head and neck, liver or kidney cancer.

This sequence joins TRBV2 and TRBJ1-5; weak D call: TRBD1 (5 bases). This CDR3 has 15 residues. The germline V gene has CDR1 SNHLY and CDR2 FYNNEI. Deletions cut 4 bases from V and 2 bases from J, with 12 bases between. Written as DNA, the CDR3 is TGTGCCAGCAGTGTTAGGGGTATAGGCAATCAGCCCCAGCATTTT. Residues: CASSVRGIGNQPQHF. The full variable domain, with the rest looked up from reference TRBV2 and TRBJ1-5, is EPEVTQTPSHQVTQMGQEVILRCVPISNHLYFYWYRQILGQKVEFLVSFYNNEISEKSEIFDDQFSVERPDGSNFTLKIRSTKLEDSAMYFCASSVRGIGNQPQHFGDGTRLSIL.

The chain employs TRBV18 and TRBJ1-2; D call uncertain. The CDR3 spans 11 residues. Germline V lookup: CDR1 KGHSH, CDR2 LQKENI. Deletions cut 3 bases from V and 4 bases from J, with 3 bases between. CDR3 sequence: CASSPGYGYTF. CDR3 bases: TGTGCCAGCTCACCCGGCTATGGCTACACCTTC.

In DNA form, the CDR3 reads TGCGCCAGCATTCGGGCTGTTATGAACACTGAAGCTTTCTTT. It specifies CASIRAVMNTEAFF. The chain recombines TRBV10-1 with TRBJ1-1; D is unclear. The CDR3 extends over 14 amino acids. In germline, CDR1 is WNHNN, CDR2 SYGVQD (reference sequence). V shed 7 bases and J shed 0 bases, with 12 bases lying between them.

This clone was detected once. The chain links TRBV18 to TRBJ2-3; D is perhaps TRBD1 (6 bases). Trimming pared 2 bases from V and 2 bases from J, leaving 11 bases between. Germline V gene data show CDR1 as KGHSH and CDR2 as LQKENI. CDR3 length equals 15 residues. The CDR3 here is CASSPWTASTDTQYF. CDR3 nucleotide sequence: TGTGCCAGCTCACCATGGACAGCCTCCACAGATACGCAGTATTTT. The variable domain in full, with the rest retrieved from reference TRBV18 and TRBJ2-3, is NAGVMQNPRHLVRRRGQEARLRCSPMKGHSHVYWYRQLPEEGLKFMVYLQKENIIDESGMPKERFSAEFPKEGPSILRIQQVVRGDSAAYFCASSPWTASTDTQYFGPGTRLTVL.

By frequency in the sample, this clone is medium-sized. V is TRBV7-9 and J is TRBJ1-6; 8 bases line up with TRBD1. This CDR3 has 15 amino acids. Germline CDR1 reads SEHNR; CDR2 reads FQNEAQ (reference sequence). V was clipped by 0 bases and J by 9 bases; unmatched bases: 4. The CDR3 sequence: CASSLAGQESSPLHF. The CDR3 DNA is TGTGCCAGCAGCTTAGCGGGACAGGAAAGTTCACCCCTCCACTTT.

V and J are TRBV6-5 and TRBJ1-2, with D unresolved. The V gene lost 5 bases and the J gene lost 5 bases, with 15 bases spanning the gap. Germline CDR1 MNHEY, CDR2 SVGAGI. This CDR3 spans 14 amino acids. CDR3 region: CASSPTGGSYGYTF. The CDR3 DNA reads TGTGCCAGCAGTCCTACCGGCGGGAGTTATGGCTACACCTTC.

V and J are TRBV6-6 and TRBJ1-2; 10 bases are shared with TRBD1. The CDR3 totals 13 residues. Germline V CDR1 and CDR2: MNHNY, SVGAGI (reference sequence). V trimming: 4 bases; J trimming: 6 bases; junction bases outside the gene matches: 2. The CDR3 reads CASSWTGGNGYTF. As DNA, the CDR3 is TGTGCCAGCAGTTGGACAGGGGGAAATGGCTACACCTTC.

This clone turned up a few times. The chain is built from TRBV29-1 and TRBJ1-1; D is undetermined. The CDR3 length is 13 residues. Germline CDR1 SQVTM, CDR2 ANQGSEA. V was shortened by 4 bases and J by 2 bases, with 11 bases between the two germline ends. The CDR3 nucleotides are TGCAGCGTTGTGGTGCAGGTAAACACTGAAGCTTTCTTT. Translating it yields CSVVVQVNTEAFF.

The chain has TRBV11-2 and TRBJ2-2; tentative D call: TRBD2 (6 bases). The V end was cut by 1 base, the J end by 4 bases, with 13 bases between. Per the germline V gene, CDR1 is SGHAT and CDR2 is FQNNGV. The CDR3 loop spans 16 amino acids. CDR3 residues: CASSLVGGVVTGELFF. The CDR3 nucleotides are TGTGCCAGCAGCTTAGTCGGGGGTGTAGTCACCGGGGAGCTGTTTTTT. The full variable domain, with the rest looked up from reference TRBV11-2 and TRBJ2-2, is EAGVAQSPRYKIIEKRQSVAFWCNPISGHATLYWYQQILGQGPKLLIQFQNNGVVDDSQLPKDRFSAERLKGVDSTLKIQPAKLEDSAVYLCASSLVGGVVTGELFFGEGSRLTVL.

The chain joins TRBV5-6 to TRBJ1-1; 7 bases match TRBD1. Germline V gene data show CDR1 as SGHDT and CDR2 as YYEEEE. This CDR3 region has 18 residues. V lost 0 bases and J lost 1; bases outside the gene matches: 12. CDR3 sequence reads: CASSLVFVPGQRNTEAFF. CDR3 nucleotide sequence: TGTGCCAGCAGCTTGGTCTTTGTACCGGGACAGAGGAACACTGAAGCTTTCTTT.

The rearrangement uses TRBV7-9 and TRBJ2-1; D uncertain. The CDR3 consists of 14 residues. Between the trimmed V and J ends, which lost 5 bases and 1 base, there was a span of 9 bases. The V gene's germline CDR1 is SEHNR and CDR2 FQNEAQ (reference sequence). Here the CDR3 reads CASSLDKSYNEQFF. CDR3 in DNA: TGTGCCAGCAGCCTCGACAAGTCCTACAATGAGCAGTTCTTC. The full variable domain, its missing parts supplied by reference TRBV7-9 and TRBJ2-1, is DTGVSQNPRHKITKRGQNVTFRCDPISEHNRLYWYRQTLGQGPEFLTYFQNEAQLEKSRLLSDRFSAERPKGSFSTLEIQRTEQGDSAMYLCASSLDKSYNEQFFGPGTRLTVL.

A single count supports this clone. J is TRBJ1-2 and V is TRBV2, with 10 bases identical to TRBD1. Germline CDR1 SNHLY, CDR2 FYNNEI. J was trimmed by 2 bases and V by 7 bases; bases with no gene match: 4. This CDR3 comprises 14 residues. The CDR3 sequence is CASKGTGENYGYTF. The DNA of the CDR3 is TGTGCCAGCAAAGGGACAGGGGAGAACTATGGCTACACCTTC.

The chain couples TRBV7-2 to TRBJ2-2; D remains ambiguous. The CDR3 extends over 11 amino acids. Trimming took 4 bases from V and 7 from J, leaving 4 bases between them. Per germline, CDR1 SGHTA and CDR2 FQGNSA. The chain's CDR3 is CASSSYGELFF. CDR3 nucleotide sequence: TGTGCCAGCAGCTCCTACGGGGAGCTGTTTTTT.

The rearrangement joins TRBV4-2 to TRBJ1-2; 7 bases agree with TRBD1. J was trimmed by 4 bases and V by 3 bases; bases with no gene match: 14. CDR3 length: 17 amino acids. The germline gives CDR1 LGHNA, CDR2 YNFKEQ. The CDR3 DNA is TGTGCCAGCAGCCAGCGAGACAGGGACATTAACAGCTATGGCTACACCTTC. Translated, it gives CASSQRDRDINSYGYTF.

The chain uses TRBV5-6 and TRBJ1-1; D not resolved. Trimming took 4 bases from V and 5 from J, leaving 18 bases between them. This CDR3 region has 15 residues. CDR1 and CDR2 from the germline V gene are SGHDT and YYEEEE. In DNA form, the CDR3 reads TGTGCCAGCAGCGGGGAGGCTGGCTTGGGGACTGAAGCTTTCTTT. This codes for CASSGEAGLGTEAFF.

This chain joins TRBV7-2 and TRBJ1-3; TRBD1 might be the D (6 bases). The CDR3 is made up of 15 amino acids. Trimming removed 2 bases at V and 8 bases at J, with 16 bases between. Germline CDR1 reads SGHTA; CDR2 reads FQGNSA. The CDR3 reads CASSLTGNSGDTIYF. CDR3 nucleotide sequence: TGTGCCAGCAGCTTAACGGGAAACTCAGGGGACACCATATATTTT.

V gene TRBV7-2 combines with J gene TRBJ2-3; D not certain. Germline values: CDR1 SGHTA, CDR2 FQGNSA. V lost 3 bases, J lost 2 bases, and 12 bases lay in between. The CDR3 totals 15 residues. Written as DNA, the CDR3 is TGTGCCAGCAGCTTCACGGTGGGGTACACAGATACGCAGTATTTT. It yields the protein CASSFTVGYTDTQYF. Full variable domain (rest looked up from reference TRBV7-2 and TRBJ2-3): GAGVSQSPSNKVTEKGKDVELRCDPISGHTALYWYRQSLGQGLEFLIYFQGNSAPDKSGLPSDRFSAERTGGSVSTLTIQRTQQEDSAVYLCASSFTVGYTDTQYFGPGTRLTVL.

The CDR3 DNA reads TGTGCCATCAGTGAAGACAGGGGGTATGAAAAACTGTTTTTT. Residues: CAISEDRGYEKLFF. This sequence joins TRBV10-3 and TRBJ1-4; 9 positions agree with TRBD1. V shed 3 bases and J 6 bases; nucleotides not matched to a gene: 2. The CDR3 consists of 14 residues. Germline values: CDR1 ENHRY, CDR2 SYGVKD.